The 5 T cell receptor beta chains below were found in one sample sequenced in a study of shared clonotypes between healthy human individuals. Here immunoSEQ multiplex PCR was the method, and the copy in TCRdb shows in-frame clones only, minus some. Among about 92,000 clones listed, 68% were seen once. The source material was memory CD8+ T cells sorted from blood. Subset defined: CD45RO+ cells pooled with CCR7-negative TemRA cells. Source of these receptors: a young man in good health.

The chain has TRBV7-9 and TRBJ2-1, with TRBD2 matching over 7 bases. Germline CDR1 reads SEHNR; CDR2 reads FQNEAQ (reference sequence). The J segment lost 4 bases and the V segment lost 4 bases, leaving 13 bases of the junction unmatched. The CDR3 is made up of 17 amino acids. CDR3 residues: CASSSGLAGRTYNEQFF. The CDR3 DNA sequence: TGTGCCAGCAGCTCCGGCTTAGCGGGTCGAACTTACAATGAGCAGTTCTTC.

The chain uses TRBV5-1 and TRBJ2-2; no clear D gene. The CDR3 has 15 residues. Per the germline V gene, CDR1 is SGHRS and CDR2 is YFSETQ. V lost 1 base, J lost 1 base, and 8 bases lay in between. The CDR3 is CASSLTERNTGELFF. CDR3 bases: TGCGCCAGCAGCTTGACAGAAAGGAACACCGGGGAGCTGTTTTTT.

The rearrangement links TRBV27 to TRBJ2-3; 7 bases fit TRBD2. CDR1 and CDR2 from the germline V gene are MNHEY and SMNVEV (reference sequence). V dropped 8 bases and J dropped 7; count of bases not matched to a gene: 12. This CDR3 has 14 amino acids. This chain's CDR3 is CASSRRTSSNTQYF. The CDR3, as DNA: TGTGCCAGCTCAAGGAGGACTAGTTCTAATACGCAGTATTTT.

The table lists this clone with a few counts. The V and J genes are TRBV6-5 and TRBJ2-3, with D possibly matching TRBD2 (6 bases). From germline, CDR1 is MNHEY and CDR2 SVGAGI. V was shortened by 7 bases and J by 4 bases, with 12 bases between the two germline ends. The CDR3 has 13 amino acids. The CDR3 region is CASKGLIADTQYF. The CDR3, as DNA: TGTGCCAGCAAGGGACTTATCGCAGATACGCAGTATTTT.

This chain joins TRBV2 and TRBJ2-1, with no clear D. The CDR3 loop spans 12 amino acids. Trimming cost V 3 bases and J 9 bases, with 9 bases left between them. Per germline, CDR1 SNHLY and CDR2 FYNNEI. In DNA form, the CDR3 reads TGTGCCAGCAGTGAGTATGGTAGTGAGCAGTTCTTC. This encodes CASSEYGSEQFF.